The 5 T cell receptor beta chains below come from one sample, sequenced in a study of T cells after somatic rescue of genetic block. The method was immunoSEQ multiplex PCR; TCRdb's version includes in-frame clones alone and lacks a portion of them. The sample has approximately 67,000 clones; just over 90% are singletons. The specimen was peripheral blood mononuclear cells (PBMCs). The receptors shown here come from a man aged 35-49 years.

The CDR3 sequence is CASSWTSGNRMVDTQYF. CDR3 nucleotide sequence: TGTGCCAGCAGCTGGACTAGCGGGAATCGGATGGTAGATACGCAGTATTTT. V is TRBV5-6 and J is TRBJ2-3; 12 bases fit TRBD2. V was clipped by 3 bases and J by 5 bases; unmatched bases: 10. The germline V gene encodes CDR1 SGHDT and CDR2 YYEEEE. The CDR3 totals 17 residues.

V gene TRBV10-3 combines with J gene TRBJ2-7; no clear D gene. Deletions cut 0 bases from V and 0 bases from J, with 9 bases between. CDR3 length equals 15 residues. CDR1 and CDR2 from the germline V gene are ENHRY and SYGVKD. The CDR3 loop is CAISESTDGSYEQYF. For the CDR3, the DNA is TGTGCCATCAGTGAGTCGACGGACGGCTCCTACGAGCAGTACTTC.

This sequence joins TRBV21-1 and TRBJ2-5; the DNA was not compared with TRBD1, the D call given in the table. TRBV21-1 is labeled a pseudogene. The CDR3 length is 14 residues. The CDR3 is CASSPRTVQETQYF. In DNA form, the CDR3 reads TGTGCCAGCAGCCCCCGGACAGTCCAAGAGACCCAGTACTTC.

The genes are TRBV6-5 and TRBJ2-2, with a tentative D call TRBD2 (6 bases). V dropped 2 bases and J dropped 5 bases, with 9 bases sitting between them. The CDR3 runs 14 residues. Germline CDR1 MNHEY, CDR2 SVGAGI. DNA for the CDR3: TGTGCCAGCAGTTACGGGGCGGGGACCGGGGAGCTGTTTTTT. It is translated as CASSYGAGTGELFF.

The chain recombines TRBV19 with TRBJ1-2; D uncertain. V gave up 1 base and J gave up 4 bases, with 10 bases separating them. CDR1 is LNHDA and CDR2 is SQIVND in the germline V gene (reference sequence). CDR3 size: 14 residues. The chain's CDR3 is CASSIGKRGYGYTF. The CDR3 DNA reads TGTGCCAGTAGTATAGGCAAACGGGGCTATGGCTACACCTTC.